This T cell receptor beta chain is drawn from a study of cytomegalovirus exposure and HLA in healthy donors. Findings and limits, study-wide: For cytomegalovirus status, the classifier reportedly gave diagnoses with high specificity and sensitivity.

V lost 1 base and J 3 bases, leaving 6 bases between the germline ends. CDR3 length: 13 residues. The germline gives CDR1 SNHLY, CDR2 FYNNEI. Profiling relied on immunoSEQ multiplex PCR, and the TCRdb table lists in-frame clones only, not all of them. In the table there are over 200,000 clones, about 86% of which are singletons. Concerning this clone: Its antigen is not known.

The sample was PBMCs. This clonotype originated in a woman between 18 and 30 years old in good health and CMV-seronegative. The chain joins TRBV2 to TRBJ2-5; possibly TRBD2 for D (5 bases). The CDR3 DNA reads TGTGCCAGCAGTGAAGGGGGAGAAGAGACCCAGTACTTC. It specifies CASSEGGEETQYF.